A single T cell receptor beta chain is shown here with its context. CDR1 is SGHNT and CDR2 is YYREEE in the germline V gene (reference sequence). V lost 5 bases to trimming and J lost 6 bases, with 14 bases between them. This CDR3 contains 14 residues. The source of the sample is a study of shared T cell receptors in the human thymus. Produced via immunoSEQ multiplex PCR; TCRdb's table is partial and in-frame only. Of about 660,000 clones detected, more than 70% appear once; the ten largest clones hold 0.0094%. This same sample was also taken into another study, of human thymus T cells. As reported in that work: Thymus tissue was removed during corrective cardiac surgery. Thymic and blood repertoires showed apparently biased V and J gene usage. Related research examined unrelated individuals and reported that their thymic repertoires overlapped highly.

The sample taken for sequencing was thymocytes. The clonotype originates from a boy in the first two years of life with a congenital heart defect. The chain combines TRBV5-4 with TRBJ2-2, with TRBD2 as a possible D gene (6 bases). In DNA form, the CDR3 reads TGTGCCAGCAGGGGGGGTGACCCTTCCGGGGAGCTGTTTTTT. Its translation is CASRGGDPSGELFF.